This T cell receptor beta chain was retrieved from a study of cytomegalovirus exposure and HLA in healthy donors. The germline V gene has CDR1 MNHEY and CDR2 SMNVEV (reference sequence). Losses at the gene ends were 1 base for V and 8 bases for J; bases not matched to a gene: 9. The CDR3 consists of 17 residues. Only in-frame clones appear in the TCRdb table, and some are missing; sequencing was by immunoSEQ multiplex PCR. The table records 150,000 to 170,000 clones, roughly 84% of them present only once. The chain employs TRBV27 and TRBJ2-1; 12 bases line up with TRBD1. Sequences were obtained from PBMCs. This TCR came from a human donor in good health. This CDR3 reads CASSLLPGQGAWDEQFF. In DNA, the CDR3 is TGTGCCAGCAGTTTATTACCGGGACAGGGGGCATGGGATGAGCAGTTCTTC.